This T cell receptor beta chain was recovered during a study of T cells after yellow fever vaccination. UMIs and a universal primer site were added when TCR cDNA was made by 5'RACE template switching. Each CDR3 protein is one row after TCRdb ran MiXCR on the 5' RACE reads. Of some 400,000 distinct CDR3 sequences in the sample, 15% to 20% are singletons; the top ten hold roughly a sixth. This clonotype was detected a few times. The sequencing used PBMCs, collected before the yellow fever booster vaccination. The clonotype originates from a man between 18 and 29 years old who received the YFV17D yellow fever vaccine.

The CDR3 DNA reads TGTGCCAGTAGTACACCGGGACAGGGGTCCCCCTACGAGCAGTACTTC. Translating gives CASSTPGQGSPYEQYF. This chain uses TRBV19 with TRBJ2-7; 10 nucleotides align to TRBD1. The CDR3 covers 16 residues. CDR1 is LNHDA, CDR2 SQIVND, per germline (reference sequence). V trimming: 4 bases; J trimming: 2 bases; junction bases outside the gene matches: 8.